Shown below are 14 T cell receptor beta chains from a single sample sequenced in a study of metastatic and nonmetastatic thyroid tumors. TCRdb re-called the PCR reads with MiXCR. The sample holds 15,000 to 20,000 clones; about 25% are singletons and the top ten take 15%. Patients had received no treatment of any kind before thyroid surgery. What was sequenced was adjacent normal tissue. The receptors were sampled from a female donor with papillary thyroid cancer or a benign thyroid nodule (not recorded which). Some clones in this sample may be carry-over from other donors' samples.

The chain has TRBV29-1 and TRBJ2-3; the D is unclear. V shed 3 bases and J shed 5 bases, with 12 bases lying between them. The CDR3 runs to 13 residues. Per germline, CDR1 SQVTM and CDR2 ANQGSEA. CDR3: CSVEGTIEDTQYF. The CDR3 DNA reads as TGCAGCGTTGAGGGCACCATCGAAGATACGCAGTATTTT.

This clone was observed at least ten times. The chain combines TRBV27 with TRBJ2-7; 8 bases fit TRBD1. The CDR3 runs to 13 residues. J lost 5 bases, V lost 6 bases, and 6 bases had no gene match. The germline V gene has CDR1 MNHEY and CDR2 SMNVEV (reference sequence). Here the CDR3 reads CASRYGQGDEQYF. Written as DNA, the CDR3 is TGTGCCAGCAGGTATGGACAGGGAGACGAGCAGTACTTC.

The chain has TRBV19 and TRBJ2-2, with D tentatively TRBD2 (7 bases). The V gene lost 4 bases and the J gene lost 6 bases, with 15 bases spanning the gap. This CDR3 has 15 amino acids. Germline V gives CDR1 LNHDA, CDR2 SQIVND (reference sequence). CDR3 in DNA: TGTGCCAGTAGTAACCAAGGAGGGGGGGCCGGGGAGCTGTTTTTT. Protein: CASSNQGGGAGELFF.

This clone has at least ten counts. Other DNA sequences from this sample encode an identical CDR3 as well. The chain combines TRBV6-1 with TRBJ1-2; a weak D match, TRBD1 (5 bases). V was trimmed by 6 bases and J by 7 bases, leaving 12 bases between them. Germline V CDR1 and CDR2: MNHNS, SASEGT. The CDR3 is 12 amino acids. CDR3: CASRDGAGGYTF. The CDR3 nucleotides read TGTGCCAGCAGGGACGGGGCAGGTGGCTACACCTTC.

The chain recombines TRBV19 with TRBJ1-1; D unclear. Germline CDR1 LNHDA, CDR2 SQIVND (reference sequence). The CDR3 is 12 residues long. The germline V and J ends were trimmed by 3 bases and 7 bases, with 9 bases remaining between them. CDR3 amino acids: CASSIRWGEAFF. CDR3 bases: TGTGCCAGTAGTATCCGATGGGGTGAAGCTTTCTTT.

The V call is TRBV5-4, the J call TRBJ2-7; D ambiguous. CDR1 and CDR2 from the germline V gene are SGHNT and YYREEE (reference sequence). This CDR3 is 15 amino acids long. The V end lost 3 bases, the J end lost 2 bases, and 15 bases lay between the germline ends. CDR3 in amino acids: CASSSPTEAAYEQYF. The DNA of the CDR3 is TGTGCCAGCAGCTCTCCGACTGAAGCCGCCTACGAGCAGTACTTC.

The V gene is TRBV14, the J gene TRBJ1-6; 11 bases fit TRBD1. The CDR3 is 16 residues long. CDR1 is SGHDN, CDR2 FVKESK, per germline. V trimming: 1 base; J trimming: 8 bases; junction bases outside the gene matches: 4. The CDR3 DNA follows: TGTGCCAGCAGCCAAGGGACAGGGGGCGCCGATTCACCCCTCCACTTT. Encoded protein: CASSQGTGGADSPLHF.

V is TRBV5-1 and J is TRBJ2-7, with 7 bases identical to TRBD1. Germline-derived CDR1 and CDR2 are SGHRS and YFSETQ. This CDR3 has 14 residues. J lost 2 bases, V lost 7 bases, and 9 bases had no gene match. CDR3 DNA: TGCGCCAGCTACAACGAAGACAGGGCCTACGAGCAGTACTTC. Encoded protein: CASYNEDRAYEQYF.

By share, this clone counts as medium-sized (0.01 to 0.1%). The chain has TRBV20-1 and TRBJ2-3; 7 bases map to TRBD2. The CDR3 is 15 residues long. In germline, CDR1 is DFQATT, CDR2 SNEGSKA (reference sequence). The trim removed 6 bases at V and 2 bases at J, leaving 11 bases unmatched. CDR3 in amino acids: CSAVGGSGPTDTQYF. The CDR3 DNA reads TGCAGTGCCGTCGGGGGGTCCGGTCCCACAGATACGCAGTATTTT.

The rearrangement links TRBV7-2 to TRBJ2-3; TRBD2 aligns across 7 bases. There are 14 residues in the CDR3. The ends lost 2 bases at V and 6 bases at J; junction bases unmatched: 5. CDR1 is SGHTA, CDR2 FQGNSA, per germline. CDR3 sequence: CASSLSGVYDTQYF. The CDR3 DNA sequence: TGTGCCAGCAGCTTAAGCGGGGTTTACGATACGCAGTATTTT.

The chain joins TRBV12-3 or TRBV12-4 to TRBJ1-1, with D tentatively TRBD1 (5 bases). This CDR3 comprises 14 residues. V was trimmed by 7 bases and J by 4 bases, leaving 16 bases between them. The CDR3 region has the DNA TGTGCCAGCATTTTCGAAGCGGGGGGCACTGAAGCTTTCTTT. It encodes CASIFEAGGTEAFF.

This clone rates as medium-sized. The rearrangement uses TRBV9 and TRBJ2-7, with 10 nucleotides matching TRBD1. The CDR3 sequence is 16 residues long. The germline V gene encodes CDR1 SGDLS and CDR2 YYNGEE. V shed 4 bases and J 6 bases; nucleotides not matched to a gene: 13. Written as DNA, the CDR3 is TGTGCCAGCAGCCCCCACCCTTTAGGACAGGGGGGCGAGCAGTACTTC. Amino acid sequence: CASSPHPLGQGGEQYF.

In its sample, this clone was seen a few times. CDR3 residues: CASTDRGRSDTQYF. The DNA of the CDR3 is TGTGCCAGCACCGACAGGGGTCGTTCAGATACGCAGTATTTT. The chain carries TRBV6-2 or TRBV6-3 and TRBJ2-3; 8 nucleotides align to TRBD1. There are 14 residues in the CDR3. CDR1 and CDR2 (germline): MNHEY, SVGEGT. V lost 7 bases to trimming and J lost 4 bases; unmatched junction nucleotides: 7.

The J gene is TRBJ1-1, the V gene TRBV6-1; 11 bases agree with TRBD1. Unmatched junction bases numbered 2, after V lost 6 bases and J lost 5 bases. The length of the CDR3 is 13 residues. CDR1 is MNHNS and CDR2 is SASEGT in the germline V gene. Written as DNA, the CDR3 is TGTGCCAGCAGCCGGGACAGGGGGACTGAAGCTTTCTTT. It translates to CASSRDRGTEAFF.